This T cell receptor beta chain is from a study of T cell responses to AZD1222 COVID-19 vaccine (dated by TCRdb to 2020 to 2023). Notes on the research overall: AZD1222 recipients whose second dose came at about 4 weeks and those whose second dose came at about 12 weeks were combined into one group, since spike-specific TCR depth and breadth did not differ between the two schedules. A total of more than 230 trial participants underwent TCR sequencing, of whom 200 to 220 received two doses of AZD1222 and some 25 received two doses of the MenACWY control vaccine. Enrollment into the trials was organized by age into subgroups of 18-55, 56-69 and 70-plus years, and those subgroups contained roughly 160, 29 and 62 TCR-sequenced participants, respectively.

A remark on this clone: Its antigen has not been determined. One base away there is no much larger clone; base qualities are not given.

Broader findings and caveats from the paper: Participants were mostly white British and included more females than males, and it was suggested by the authors that clonal diversity may have been underestimated. Because no day 14 peak-response samples were available, the repertoires could be characterized only after the peak T cell response. In the small 56-69-year group, the increase in depth fell short of significance, most likely because of low power. Only 5 to 7 AZD1222 recipients were SARS-CoV-2 seropositive at baseline, limiting conclusions about previously exposed vaccinees. After two AZD1222 doses, spike-specific TCR breadth and depth were significantly higher than at day 0 and than in MenACWY recipients. The vaccine-associated CD4 TCRs covered the entire spike protein, and the dominant responses fell in regions 160-218 and 743-854. Nearly half of unique spike-specific TCRs reportedly recognized epitopes outside regions mutated in the B.1.351 and B.1.1.7 variants.

After removal of 5 bases from V and 0 bases from J, the junction retains 2 bases not matched to a gene. The germline V gene gives CDR1 as SGHAT and CDR2 as FQNNGV. CDR3 length: 15 amino acids, cysteine to phenylalanine. The read is trimmed to its CDR3 DNA, 45 bases read in frame from base 1. The CDR3 regions of human TCRbeta chains were analyzed by immunosequencing. The study's own analysis went as follows. Repertoire TCRs were matched against a reference library of SARS-CoV-2-specific TCRs generated with the MIRA antigen-specificity platform. Breadth was defined as the fraction of unique TCRs that were SARS-CoV-2-associated. Depth was defined as the fraction of total T cells that were SARS-CoV-2-associated. Using the MIRA data, every spike-specific TCR was mapped to the spike region that the TCR reacted to and assigned to either a CD4 or a CD8 class. Log10-transformed breadth and depth values were compared by one-way ANOVA with Sidak's multiple comparisons tests. In its TCRdb copy, this immuneACCESS table keeps in-frame sequences only and misses some clones. Where compared with another copy, unresolved V genes explain less than half of these, and the others have no known cause. The V and J calls and clone size come from that table; D and trimming were worked out from the DNA. This sample gives approximately 180,000 clones in total; 90% of them show up just once. The ten largest clones take up approximately 3% of the sample.

According to the study, the label for this sample's time point signals: baseline before first vaccination. Samples from vaccinated people were obtained from the UK trials COV001 and COV002, which included a single-blind randomized controlled phase 2/3 trial of AZD1222 (ChAdOx1 nCoV-19) in healthy adults. For TCRbeta chain sequencing, PBMC samples from trial participants were taken at day 0 and at day 28 after the second dose. The V and J genes are TRBV11-2 and TRBJ1-4, and TRBD1 aligns with 8 junction nucleotides. The input for sequencing was peripheral blood, taken on day 0 of AZD1222 vaccination. This clonotype originated in an adult in good health. DNA sequence: TGTGCCAGCAGCCAGGGGGCAGCAACTAATGAAAAACTGTTTTTT. Its product reads: CASSQGAATNEKLFF.